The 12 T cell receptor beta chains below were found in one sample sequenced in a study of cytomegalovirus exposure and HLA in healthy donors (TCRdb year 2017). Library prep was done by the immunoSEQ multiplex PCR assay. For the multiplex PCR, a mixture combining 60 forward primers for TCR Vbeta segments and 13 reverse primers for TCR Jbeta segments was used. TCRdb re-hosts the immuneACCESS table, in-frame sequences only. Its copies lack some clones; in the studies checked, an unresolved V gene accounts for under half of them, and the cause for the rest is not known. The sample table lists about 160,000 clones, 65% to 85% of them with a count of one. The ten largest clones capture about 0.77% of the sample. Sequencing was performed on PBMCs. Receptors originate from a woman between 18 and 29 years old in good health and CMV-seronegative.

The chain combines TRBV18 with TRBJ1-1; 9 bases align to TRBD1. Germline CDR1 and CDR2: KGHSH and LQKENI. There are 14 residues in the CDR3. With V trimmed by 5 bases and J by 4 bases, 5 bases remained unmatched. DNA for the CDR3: TGTGCCAGCTCAGCCGGACAGGGGATCACTGAAGCTTTCTTT. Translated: CASSAGQGITEAFF.

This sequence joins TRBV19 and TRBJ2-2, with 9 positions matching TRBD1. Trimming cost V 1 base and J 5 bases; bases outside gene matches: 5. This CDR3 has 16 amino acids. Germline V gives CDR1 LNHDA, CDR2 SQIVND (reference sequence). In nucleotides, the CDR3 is TGTGCCAGTAGTATAGGGGACAGGGTGATGACCGGGGAGCTGTTTTTT. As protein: CASSIGDRVMTGELFF.

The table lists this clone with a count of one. CDR3 DNA: TGTGCCAGCAGTTGGACAGGGGTCTACGAGCAGTACTTC. Its translation: CASSWTGVYEQYF. V and J are TRBV11-1 and TRBJ2-7; TRBD1 aligns across 9 bases. Germline V CDR1 and CDR2: SGHAT, FQDESV (reference sequence). The CDR3 covers 13 residues. V shed 6 bases and J 3 bases; nucleotides not matched to a gene: 3.

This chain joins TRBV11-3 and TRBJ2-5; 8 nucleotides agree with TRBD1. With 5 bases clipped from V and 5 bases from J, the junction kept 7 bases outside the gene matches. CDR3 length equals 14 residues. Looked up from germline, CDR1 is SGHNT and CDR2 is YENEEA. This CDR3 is CASSPQGARETQYF. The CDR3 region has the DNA TGTGCCAGCAGCCCTCAGGGGGCCCGGGAGACCCAGTACTTC.

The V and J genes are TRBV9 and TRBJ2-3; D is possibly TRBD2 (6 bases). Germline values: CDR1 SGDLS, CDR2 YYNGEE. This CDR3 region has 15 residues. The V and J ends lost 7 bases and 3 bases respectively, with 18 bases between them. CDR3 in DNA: TGTGCCAGCTCCCTCCACGGGGGAGCTACAGATACGCAGTATTTT. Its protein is CASSLHGGATDTQYF.

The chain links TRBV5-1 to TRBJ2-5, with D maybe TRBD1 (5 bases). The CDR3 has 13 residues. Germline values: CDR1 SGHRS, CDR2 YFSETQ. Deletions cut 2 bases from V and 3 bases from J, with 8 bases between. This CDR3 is CASSFQGEETQYF. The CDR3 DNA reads TGCGCCAGCAGCTTCCAAGGGGAAGAGACCCAGTACTTC.

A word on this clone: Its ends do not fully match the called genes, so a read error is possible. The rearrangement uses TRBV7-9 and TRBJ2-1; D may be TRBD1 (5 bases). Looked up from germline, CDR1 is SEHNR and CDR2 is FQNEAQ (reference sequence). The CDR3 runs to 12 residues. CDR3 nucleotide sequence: TGTGCCAGCAGCTTAGTAGGACGGACAACCGTCTTC. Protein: CASSLVGRTTVF.

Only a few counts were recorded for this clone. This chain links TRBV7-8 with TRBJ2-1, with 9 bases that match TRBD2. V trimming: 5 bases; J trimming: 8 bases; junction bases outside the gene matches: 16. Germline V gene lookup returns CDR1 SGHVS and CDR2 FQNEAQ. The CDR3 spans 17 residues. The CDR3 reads CASSGGVAGEREDEQFF. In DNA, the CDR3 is TGTGCCAGCAGCGGGGGGGTAGCGGGAGAAAGAGAGGATGAGCAGTTCTTC.

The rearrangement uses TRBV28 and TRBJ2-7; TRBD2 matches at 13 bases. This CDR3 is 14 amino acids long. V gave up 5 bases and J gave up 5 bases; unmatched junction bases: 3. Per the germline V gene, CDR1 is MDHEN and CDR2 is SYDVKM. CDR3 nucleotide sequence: TGTGCCAGCAGTCCAGGGACTAGCGGGGACGAGCAGTACTTC. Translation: CASSPGTSGDEQYF.

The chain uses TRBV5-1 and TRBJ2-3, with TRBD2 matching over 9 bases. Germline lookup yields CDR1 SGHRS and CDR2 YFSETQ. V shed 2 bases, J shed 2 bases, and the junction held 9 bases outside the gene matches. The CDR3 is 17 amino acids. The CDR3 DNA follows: TGCGCCAGCAGCTTAGGTCTATTAGCGGGAGCCACAGATACGCAGTATTTT. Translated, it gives CASSLGLLAGATDTQYF.

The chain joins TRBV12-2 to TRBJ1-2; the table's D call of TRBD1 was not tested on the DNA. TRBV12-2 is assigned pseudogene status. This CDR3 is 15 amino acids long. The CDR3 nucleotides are TGTGCAAGTCGCTTAGCATACAGTAATAACTATGGCTACACCTTC. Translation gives CASRLAYSNNYGYTF.

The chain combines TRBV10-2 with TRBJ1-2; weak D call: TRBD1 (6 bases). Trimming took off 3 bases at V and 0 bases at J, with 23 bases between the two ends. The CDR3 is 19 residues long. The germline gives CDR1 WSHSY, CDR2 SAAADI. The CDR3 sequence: CASSDLLNYAQGPNYGYTF. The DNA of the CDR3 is TGCGCCAGCAGTGACCTCCTGAATTACGCCCAGGGGCCTAACTATGGCTACACCTTC.